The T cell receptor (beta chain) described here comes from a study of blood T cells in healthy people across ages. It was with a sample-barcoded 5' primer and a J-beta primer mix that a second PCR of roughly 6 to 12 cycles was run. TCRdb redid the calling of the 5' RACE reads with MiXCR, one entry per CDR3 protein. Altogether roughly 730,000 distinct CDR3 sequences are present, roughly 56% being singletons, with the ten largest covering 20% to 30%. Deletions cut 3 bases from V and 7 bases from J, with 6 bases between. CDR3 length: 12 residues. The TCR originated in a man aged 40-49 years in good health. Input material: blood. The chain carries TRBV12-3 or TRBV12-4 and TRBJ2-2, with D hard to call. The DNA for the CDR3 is TGTGCCAGCAGTTTTAAAGACGGGGAGCTGTTTTTT. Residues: CASSFKDGELFF.